The source of this T cell receptor beta chain is a study of control samples from healthy donors and cancer patients. The CDR3 runs 14 residues. CDR1 and CDR2 (germline): SEHNR, FQNEAQ (reference sequence). V lost 6 bases, J lost 2 bases, and 6 bases stayed unmatched. Assay used: immunoSEQ multiplex PCR; TCRdb lists only in-frame clones, some missing. The sample consists of about 190,000 clones, roughly nine tenths of them appearing once. The specimen sequenced was blood. The receptor's source is a man aged 25 to 40 in good health. V usage is TRBV7-9 and J usage is TRBJ1-1, with 7 bases that match TRBD1. The DNA of the CDR3 is TGTGCCAGCAGAGGGGACAGTCCTAACACTGAAGCTTTCTTT. Protein product: CASRGDSPNTEAFF.